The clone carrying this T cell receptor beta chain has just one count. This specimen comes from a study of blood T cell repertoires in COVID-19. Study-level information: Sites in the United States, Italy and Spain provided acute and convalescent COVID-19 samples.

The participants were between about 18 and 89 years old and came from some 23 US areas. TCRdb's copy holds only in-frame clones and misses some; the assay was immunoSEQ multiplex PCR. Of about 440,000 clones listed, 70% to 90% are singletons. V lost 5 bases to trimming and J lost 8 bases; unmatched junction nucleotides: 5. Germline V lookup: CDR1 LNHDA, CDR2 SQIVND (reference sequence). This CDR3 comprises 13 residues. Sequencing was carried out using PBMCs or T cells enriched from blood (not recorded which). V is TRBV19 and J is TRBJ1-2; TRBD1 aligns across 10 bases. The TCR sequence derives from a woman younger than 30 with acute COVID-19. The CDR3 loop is CASSGQGVAGYTF. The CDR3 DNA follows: TGTGCCAGTAGTGGACAGGGGGTGGCCGGCTACACCTTC.